These 10 T cell receptor beta chains share one sample of origin, sequenced in a study of memory CD4+ T cells and cytomegalovirus serostatus. The sort gate was single viable CD3+CD4+CD8-CD45RO+ cells for memory CD4+ T cells. Only in-frame clones appear in the TCRdb table, and some are missing; sequencing was by immunoSEQ multiplex PCR. This table holds approximately 46,000 clones, roughly 80% found once. Input material: memory CD4+ T cells from blood. The receptors were sampled from an adult in good health and CMV-seronegative.

The rearrangement links TRBV7-6 to TRBJ2-1, with TRBD2 identical over 9 bases. This CDR3 has 15 residues. Germline V CDR1 and CDR2: SGHVS, FNYEAQ. The V segment lost 2 bases and the J segment 4 bases; nucleotides outside the gene matches: 3. CDR3 residues: CASSLSGGRYNEQFF. CDR3 nucleotide sequence: TGTGCCAGCAGCTTAAGCGGGGGGAGATACAATGAGCAGTTCTTC.

V and J are TRBV7-7 and TRBJ2-5; 10 nucleotides align to TRBD1. Losses at the gene ends were 5 bases for V and 5 bases for J; bases not matched to a gene: 5. Germline loops: CDR1 SSHAT, CDR2 FNYEAQ (reference sequence). The CDR3 length is 14 residues. The chain's CDR3 is CASSPGTGAETQYF. The DNA for the CDR3 is TGTGCCAGCAGCCCCGGGACAGGGGCCGAGACCCAGTACTTC.

Only a few counts were recorded for this clone. V usage is TRBV4-1 and J usage is TRBJ1-3; D is undetermined. Trimming took 0 bases from V and 0 from J, leaving 9 bases between them. The germline V gene has CDR1 MGHRA and CDR2 YSYEKL. CDR3 length: 16 amino acids. The CDR3 region has the DNA TGCGCCAGCAGCCAAGATCCGGGCTACTCTGGAAACACCATATATTTT. Its translation is CASSQDPGYSGNTIYF.

This sequence joins TRBV19 and TRBJ1-1, with no clear D. Germline CDR1 is LNHDA and CDR2 is SQIVND (reference sequence). The CDR3 covers 14 residues. V was clipped by 4 bases and J by 4 bases, with 13 bases between them. CDR3 in amino acids: CASSTRGGSTEAFF. DNA of the CDR3: TGTGCCAGTAGTACGCGGGGAGGGAGCACTGAAGCTTTCTTT.

V gene TRBV15 combines with J gene TRBJ2-1; D gene unclear. V was pared by 0 bases and J by 0 bases, with 12 bases between. Per germline, CDR1 LNHNV and CDR2 YYDKDF (reference sequence). CDR3 size: 17 residues. CDR3 in amino acids: CATSRDLGTDSYNEQFF. The CDR3 DNA is TGTGCCACCAGCAGAGATCTTGGTACAGACTCCTACAATGAGCAGTTCTTC.

This chain connects TRBV6-5 to TRBJ1-6; 7 bases are a match to TRBD1. Germline V CDR1 and CDR2: MNHEY, SVGAGI. This CDR3 spans 14 amino acids. Losses at the gene ends were 6 bases for V and 1 base for J; bases not matched to a gene: 0. CDR3 nucleotides: TGTGCCAGCAGACAGGGGTCCTATAATTCACCCCTCCACTTT. Its translation: CASRQGSYNSPLHF.

In its sample, this clone was seen once. The rearrangement joins TRBV4-3 to TRBJ2-3; TRBD2 matches at 7 bases. With V trimmed by 0 bases and J by 4 bases, 1 base remained unmatched. This CDR3 spans 14 amino acids. The V gene's germline CDR1 is LGHNA and CDR2 YSLEER. The DNA for the CDR3 is TGCGCCAGCAGCCAAGAGGGAGGGTCAGATACGCAGTATTTT. Translating it yields CASSQEGGSDTQYF.

The chain employs TRBV12-5 and TRBJ1-5; D is ambiguous. Germline-derived CDR1 and CDR2 are LGHNT and FRNRAP. The CDR3 length is 13 residues. Trimming cost V 0 bases and J 6 bases, with 6 bases left between them. The CDR3 DNA sequence: TGTGCTAGTGGTTTGGTACTTTTTCAGCCCCAGCATTTT. This codes for CASGLVLFQPQHF.

The chain joins TRBV6-6 to TRBJ1-2; TRBD1 is a possible D gene (5 bases). The CDR3 sequence is 14 residues long. Trimming took off 6 bases at V and 5 bases at J, with 16 bases between the two ends. CDR1 and CDR2 (germline): MNHNY, SVGAGI (reference sequence). The CDR3 reads CASSPPGVEYGYTF. As DNA, the CDR3 is TGTGCCAGCAGCCCCCCGGGGGTGGAATATGGCTACACCTTC.

The V gene is TRBV29-1, the J gene TRBJ2-5; no clear D. This CDR3 is built from 11 residues. Trimming removed 3 bases from V and 4 bases from J, with 6 bases in between. CDR1 is SQVTM and CDR2 is ANQGSEA in the germline V gene. The CDR3 DNA reads TGCAGCGTTGAGCAGAGAGAGACCCAGTACTTC. This encodes CSVEQRETQYF.